Presented here are 30 T cell receptor beta chains from one specimen sequenced in a study of regulatory T cells in long-lasting Graves disease. Stated time point: persistent/refractory GD, antithyroid drugs over 5 years with positive TRAb. The TCR library was prepared using RNA isolated from PBMCs. In building TCR beta libraries, iRepertoire HTBI primers were used together with Arm-PCR of CDR3 regions. In TCRdb, the multiplex PCR reads were re-called with MiXCR into one record per CDR3 protein. The table shows around 500,000 distinct CDR3 sequences, with about a fifth occurring only once. This material consisted of peripheral blood mononuclear cells (PBMCs), taken when the disease was refractory, from a patient treated with antithyroid drugs. The origin of the receptors is a female donor with Graves disease.

This clonotype occurred a few times. This may arise from a read error, as a much more abundant clone is one base away. The gene calls are TRBV28 and TRBJ1-6, with TRBD1 matching 8 bases. The CDR3 runs to 15 residues. In germline, CDR1 is MDHEN, CDR2 SYDVKM. J gave up 7 bases and V 2 bases, and 4 bases lay outside the gene matches. Here the CDR3 reads CASSLRTGQNSPLHF. For the CDR3, the DNA is TGTGCCAGCAGTTTACGGACAGGGCAGAATTCACCCCTCCACTTT.

The chain is built from TRBV12-3 or TRBV12-4 and TRBJ2-1; D is uncertain. The CDR3 covers 13 residues. Trimming stripped 6 bases from V and 8 bases from J, with 14 bases between. The CDR3 DNA follows: TGTGCCAGCAGGCGAGTGGAGACGGATGAGCAGTTCTTC. Protein sequence: CASRRVETDEQFF.

This chain connects TRBV4-1 to TRBJ1-1; D is possibly TRBD1 (5 bases). Trimming took off 0 bases at V and 4 bases at J, with 12 bases between the two ends. The CDR3 sequence is 15 residues long. Germline values: CDR1 MGHRA, CDR2 YSYEKL. The CDR3 is CASSQEGDGTTEAFF. The CDR3 DNA reads TGCGCCAGCAGCCAAGAAGGGGACGGCACCACTGAAGCTTTCTTT.

The chain links TRBV30 to TRBJ2-2, with D unresolved. Germline CDR1 GTSNPN, CDR2 SVGIG (reference sequence). The CDR3 has 14 amino acids. Trimming cost V 1 base and J 6 bases, with 12 bases left between them. The CDR3 DNA follows: TGTGCCTGGAGTGCTTATTCAGGCGCCGGGGAGCTGTTTTTT. It specifies CAWSAYSGAGELFF. The entire variable domain, with the rest obtained from reference TRBV30 and TRBJ2-2, is as follows: SQTIHQWPATLVQPVGSPLSLECTVEGTSNPNLYWYRQAAGRGLQLLFYSVGIGQISSEVPQNLSASRPQDRQFILSSKKLLLSDSGFYLCAWSAYSGAGELFFGEGSRLTVL.

The chain couples TRBV5-1 to TRBJ1-5, with D possibly being TRBD1 (5 bases). The CDR3 totals 13 residues. V lost 5 bases to trimming and J lost 6 bases, with 12 bases between them. CDR1 is SGHRS, CDR2 YFSETQ, per germline. CDR3 protein: CASRGTPGQPQHF. CDR3 bases: TGCGCCAGCAGAGGGACGCCTGGTCAGCCCCAGCATTTT.

This clonotype was seen at least ten times. The rearrangement uses TRBV29-1 and TRBJ2-7; 10 bases line up with TRBD2. CDR3 length equals 13 residues. Germline CDR1 and CDR2: SQVTM and ANQGSEA. Trimming removed 3 bases from V and 10 bases from J; junction bases left unmatched: 9. The CDR3 DNA follows: TGCAGCGTTGATGGACTAGCGGAGTATGGACAGTACTTC. This gives the protein CSVDGLAEYGQYF.

Many counts were recorded for this clonotype. Written as DNA, the CDR3 is TGTGCCAGCAGCCCTCGGGAGGCCGATCAGCCCCAGCATTTT. Its protein product is CASSPREADQPQHF. V and J are TRBV27 and TRBJ1-5; D not certain. Trimming stripped 6 bases from V and 5 bases from J, with 14 bases between. This CDR3 region has 14 residues. Per the germline V gene, CDR1 is MNHEY and CDR2 is SMNVEV (reference sequence).

This clonotype showed up many times. V and J are TRBV28 and TRBJ2-7, with D perhaps matching TRBD2 (5 bases). This CDR3 comprises 14 residues. In germline, CDR1 is MDHEN, CDR2 SYDVKM. The V gene lost 3 bases and the J gene lost 6 bases, with 15 bases spanning the gap. In DNA form, the CDR3 reads TGTGCCAGCAGTTTCACGACGCTAGCTGTCGAGCAGTACTTC. Its translation is CASSFTTLAVEQYF.

This clonotype came up a few times. A much bigger clone sits one base away, suggesting this may be a read error. The gene calls are TRBV24-1 and TRBJ1-1; TRBD1 agrees at 7 bases. The junction had 9 bases not matched to a gene; V was cut back by 0 bases and J by 0 bases. The CDR3 totals 18 residues. The germline gives CDR1 KGHDR, CDR2 SFDVKD. The CDR3 region has the DNA TGTGCCACCAGTGATTTGAAGGGGACAGACTACGTGAACACTGAAGCTTTCTTT. It is translated as CATSDLKGTDYVNTEAFF.

The chain links TRBV11-2 to TRBJ2-3; D might be TRBD1 or TRBD2, each matching 5 bases. The germline CDR1 and CDR2 sequences are SGHAT and FQNNGV. Trimming took 5 bases from V and 1 from J, leaving 16 bases between them. The CDR3 is 16 amino acids. The CDR3 here is CASSPSWGFGTDTQYF. The CDR3 nucleotides read TGTGCCAGCAGCCCAAGCTGGGGGTTTGGCACAGATACGCAGTATTTT. Full variable domain (remainder filled in from reference TRBV11-2 and TRBJ2-3): EAGVAQSPRYKIIEKRQSVAFWCNPISGHATLYWYQQILGQGPKLLIQFQNNGVVDDSQLPKDRFSAERLKGVDSTLKIQPAKLEDSAVYLCASSPSWGFGTDTQYFGPGTRLTVL.

The chain carries TRBV7-9 and TRBJ2-4; D possibly corresponds to TRBD2 (6 bases). V was cut by 2 bases and J by 2 bases, with 22 bases left in between. From germline, CDR1 is SEHNR and CDR2 FQNEAQ (reference sequence). The CDR3 spans 19 residues. The CDR3 nucleotides are TGTGCCAGCAGCTTAAGACTCCCCGACGGGGGTCTATCCAAAAACATTCAGTACTTC. Amino acid sequence: CASSLRLPDGGLSKNIQYF.

CDR3: CASSGRTGPTGELFF. CDR3 nucleotide sequence: TGCGCCAGCAGCGGCCGGACAGGGCCCACGGGGGAGCTGTTTTTT. The chain combines TRBV5-1 with TRBJ2-2, with 8 bases fitting TRBD1. The CDR3 runs to 15 residues. Trimming at V came to 4 bases and at J to 8 bases, leaving 10 bases not matched to a gene. The germline CDR1 and CDR2 sequences are SGHRS and YFSETQ.

This clonotype was picked up a small number of times. The rearrangement uses TRBV11-2 and TRBJ1-6; 9 bases fit TRBD1. With 5 bases clipped from V and 9 bases from J, the junction kept 5 bases outside the gene matches. The V gene's germline CDR1 is SGHAT and CDR2 FQNNGV. CDR3 size: 14 residues. CDR3 amino acids: CASSPDRGSSPLHF. The CDR3 nucleotides read TGTGCCAGCAGCCCAGACAGGGGGAGTTCACCCCTCCACTTT.

The V call is TRBV19, the J call TRBJ2-7, with 10 bases identical to TRBD1. V gave up 5 bases and J gave up 4 bases; unmatched junction bases: 8. Germline assignment: CDR1 LNHDA and CDR2 SQIVND (reference sequence). CDR3 length equals 15 residues. CDR3 region: CASSPGTGVTYEQYF. CDR3 DNA sequence: TGTGCCAGTAGTCCCGGGACAGGGGTAACTTACGAGCAGTACTTC.

The chain has TRBV29-1 and TRBJ2-2; a weak D match, TRBD2 (6 bases). The germline V gene has CDR1 SQVTM and CDR2 ANQGSEA. This CDR3 has 14 residues. Trimming stripped 3 bases from V and 4 bases from J, with 12 bases between. The CDR3 is CSVDLEGSTGELFF. DNA for the CDR3: TGCAGCGTTGATTTGGAGGGATCCACCGGGGAGCTGTTTTTT.

This clonotype has a count of ten or more. The chain combines TRBV18 with TRBJ2-7, with a possible D match to TRBD2 (6 bases). Germline values: CDR1 KGHSH, CDR2 LQKENI. The CDR3 sequence is 16 residues long. The germline V and J ends were trimmed by 5 bases and 4 bases, with 21 bases remaining between them. The CDR3 region has the DNA TGTGCCAGCTCAAGCAGGGACTTCCAGATGAGTTACGAGCAGTACTTC. Protein: CASSSRDFQMSYEQYF.

As for this clonotype: Being one base from a much bigger clone, this may be a read error. The rearrangement uses TRBV28 and TRBJ1-5; no definite D call. Trimming removed 4 bases at V and 4 bases at J, with 17 bases between. CDR1 and CDR2 from the germline V gene are MDHEN and SYDVKM. This CDR3 region has 16 residues. The chain's CDR3 is CASSSRLVMGNQPQHF. The CDR3 nucleotides are TGTGCCAGCAGTTCGAGGCTAGTTATGGGTAATCAGCCCCAGCATTTT.

The chain employs TRBV6-2 or TRBV6-3 and TRBJ1-4; 7 bases are a match to TRBD1. V was clipped by 4 bases and J by 5 bases; unmatched bases: 4. Germline V lookup: CDR1 MNHEY, CDR2 SVGEGT. The CDR3 is 14 residues long. The CDR3 spells CASSSRGQNEKLFF. The CDR3 bases are TGTGCCAGCAGTTCTAGGGGACAGAATGAAAAACTGTTTTTT.

This clonotype was detected ten times or more. V is TRBV27 and J is TRBJ1-1; TRBD1 aligns across 10 bases. Looked up from germline, CDR1 is MNHEY and CDR2 is SMNVEV (reference sequence). The CDR3 is 12 amino acids. The ends lost 8 bases at V and 4 bases at J; junction bases unmatched: 1. The chain's CDR3 is CASGTGATEAFF. In DNA, the CDR3 is TGTGCCAGCGGGACAGGGGCCACTGAAGCTTTCTTT.

The chain has TRBV9 and TRBJ2-7; tentative D call: TRBD1 (6 bases). Trimming took off 4 bases at V and 2 bases at J, with 13 bases between the two ends. This CDR3 comprises 14 residues. Germline V gene sequence: CDR1 SGDLS, CDR2 YYNGEE. The CDR3 DNA reads as TGTGCCAGCAGCCCCGTGGACAGTACCTACGAGCAGTACTTC. Amino acids: CASSPVDSTYEQYF.

This clonotype was found many times. Here the CDR3 reads CASRGTGMTNEKLFF. The CDR3 DNA reads as TGTGCCAGCCGGGGGACAGGGATGACTAATGAAAAACTGTTTTTT. The rearrangement links TRBV2 to TRBJ1-4; 9 bases agree with TRBD1. The CDR3 has 15 residues. The V gene end was trimmed by 8 bases and the J gene end by 2 bases; junction bases not matched to a gene: 6. CDR1 is SNHLY and CDR2 is FYNNEI in the germline V gene.

This clonotype was seen at least ten times. Here the CDR3 DNA reads TGTGCCAGCAGCTTAGGCCGGTTAGCTGAAGCTTTCTTT. Translation gives CASSLGRLAEAFF. J is TRBJ1-1 and V is TRBV28; D is undetermined. There are 13 residues in the CDR3. V dropped 6 bases and J dropped 6 bases, with 14 bases sitting between them. Germline V CDR1 and CDR2: MDHEN, SYDVKM.

The rearrangement joins TRBV6-1 to TRBJ2-7; 8 bases line up with TRBD2. There are 13 residues in the CDR3. CDR1 MNHNS and CDR2 SASEGT come from the germline V gene. Trimming at V came to 6 bases and at J to 5 bases, leaving 6 bases not matched to a gene. The CDR3: CASRGLGLNEQYF. The CDR3 DNA is TGTGCCAGCAGGGGACTAGGGCTGAACGAGCAGTACTTC.

The chain uses TRBV18 and TRBJ1-2; D unresolved. The CDR3 has 14 amino acids. Per germline, CDR1 KGHSH and CDR2 LQKENI. V lost 3 bases to trimming and J lost 2 bases, with 10 bases between them. The CDR3 is CASSPGSANYGYTF. The DNA for the CDR3 is TGTGCCAGCTCACCGGGCAGCGCAAACTATGGCTACACCTTC.

This clonotype was counted ten times or more. The chain combines TRBV20-1 with TRBJ1-4, with D possibly matching TRBD1 (6 bases). The germline V and J ends were trimmed by 6 bases and 8 bases, with 25 bases remaining between them. The V gene's germline CDR1 is DFQATT and CDR2 SNEGSKA (reference sequence). CDR3 length: 16 amino acids. The CDR3 sequence: CSALQGRTLRDEKLFF. CDR3 nucleotides: TGCAGTGCACTACAGGGTAGGACCTTGAGAGACGAAAAACTGTTTTTT.

This rearrangement joins TRBV6-1 to TRBJ2-2, with TRBD1 matching 7 bases. With 6 bases clipped from V and 5 bases from J, the junction kept 12 bases outside the gene matches. Germline-derived CDR1 and CDR2 are MNHNS and SASEGT. The CDR3 loop spans 16 amino acids. The DNA of the CDR3 is TGTGCCAGCAGCCCCAGACAGGGATTGAGGACCGGGGAGCTGTTTTTT. This encodes CASSPRQGLRTGELFF.

About this clonotype itself: A read error may explain this, as a much larger clone is one base away. The chain recombines TRBV6-2 or TRBV6-3 with TRBJ1-1, with unresolved D. V was trimmed by 10 bases and J by 6 bases, leaving 18 bases between them. The CDR3 is made up of 13 amino acids. Looked up from germline, CDR1 is MNHEY and CDR2 is SVGEGT. The CDR3 spells CANKEVGYPEAFF. The CDR3 DNA is TGTGCCAACAAAGAGGTGGGGTACCCTGAAGCTTTCTTT.

The sample holds many counts of this clonotype. The chain joins TRBV28 to TRBJ2-7, with D tentatively TRBD1 (5 bases). Trimming took 6 bases from V and 5 from J, leaving 11 bases between them. Germline V lookup: CDR1 MDHEN, CDR2 SYDVKM. CDR3 length: 12 amino acids. The CDR3 DNA reads as TGTGCCAGCAGCCGACAGTTCCACGAGCAGTACTTC. It codes for CASSRQFHEQYF.

This clonotype was counted many times. The gene calls are TRBV27 and TRBJ2-5, with 8 bases identical to TRBD2. The germline gives CDR1 MNHEY, CDR2 SMNVEV (reference sequence). This CDR3 comprises 15 residues. J gave up 5 bases and V 2 bases, and 7 bases lay outside the gene matches. CDR3 sequence reads: CASSLGTRGRETQYF. In DNA, the CDR3 is TGTGCCAGCAGTTTAGGGACTAGGGGCAGGGAGACCCAGTACTTC.

This chain joins TRBV7-9 and TRBJ2-7; TRBD2 aligns across 7 bases. Unmatched junction bases numbered 11, after V lost 5 bases and J lost 1 base. CDR1 and CDR2 (germline): SEHNR, FQNEAQ (reference sequence). CDR3 size: 16 residues. The CDR3 DNA is TGTGCCAGCAGCCCCCCGTCTAGCGGCATATCCTACGAGCAGTACTTC. This gives the protein CASSPPSSGISYEQYF.